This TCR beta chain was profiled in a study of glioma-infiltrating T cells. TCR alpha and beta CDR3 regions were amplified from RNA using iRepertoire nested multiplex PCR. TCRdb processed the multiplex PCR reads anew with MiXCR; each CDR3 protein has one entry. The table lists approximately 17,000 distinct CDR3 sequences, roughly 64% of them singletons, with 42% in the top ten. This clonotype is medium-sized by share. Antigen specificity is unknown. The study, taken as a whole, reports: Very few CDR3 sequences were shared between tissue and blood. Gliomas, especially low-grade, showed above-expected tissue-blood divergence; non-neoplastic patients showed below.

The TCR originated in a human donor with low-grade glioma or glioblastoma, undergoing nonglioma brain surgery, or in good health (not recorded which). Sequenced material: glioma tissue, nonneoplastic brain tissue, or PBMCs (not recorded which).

The CDR3 reads CASSWTSQSSYEQYF. CDR3 nucleotides: TGTGCCAGCAGTTGGACTAGCCAGAGCTCCTACGAGCAGTACTTC. The chain combines TRBV6-2 or TRBV6-3 with TRBJ2-7, with TRBD2 matching 8 bases. The CDR3 consists of 15 residues. The V and J ends lost 4 bases and 0 bases, in that order; junction bases with no gene match: 5. Germline CDR1 reads MNHEY; CDR2 reads SVGEGT.